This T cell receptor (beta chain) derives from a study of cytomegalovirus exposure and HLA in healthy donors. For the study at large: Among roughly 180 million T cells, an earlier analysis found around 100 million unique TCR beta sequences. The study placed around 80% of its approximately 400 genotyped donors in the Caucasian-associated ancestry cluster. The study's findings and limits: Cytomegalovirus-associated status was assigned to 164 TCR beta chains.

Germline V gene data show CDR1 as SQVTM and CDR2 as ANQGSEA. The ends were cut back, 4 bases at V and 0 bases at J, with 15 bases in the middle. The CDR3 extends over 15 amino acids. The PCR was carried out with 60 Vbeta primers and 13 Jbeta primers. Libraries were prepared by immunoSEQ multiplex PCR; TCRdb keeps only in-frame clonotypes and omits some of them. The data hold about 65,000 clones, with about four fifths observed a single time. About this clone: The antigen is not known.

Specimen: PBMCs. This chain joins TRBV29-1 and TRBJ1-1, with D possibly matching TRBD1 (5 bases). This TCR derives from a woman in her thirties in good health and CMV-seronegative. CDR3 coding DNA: TGCAGCGTTGTGTTATGGGCCAGGGTGAACACTGAAGCTTTCTTT. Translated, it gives CSVVLWARVNTEAFF. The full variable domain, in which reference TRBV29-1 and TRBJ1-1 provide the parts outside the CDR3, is SAVISQKPSRDICQRGTSLTIQCQVDSQVTMMFWYRQQPGQSLTLIATANQGSEATYESGFVIDKFPISRPNLTFSTLTVSNMSPEDSSIYLCSVVLWARVNTEAFFGQGTRLTVV.